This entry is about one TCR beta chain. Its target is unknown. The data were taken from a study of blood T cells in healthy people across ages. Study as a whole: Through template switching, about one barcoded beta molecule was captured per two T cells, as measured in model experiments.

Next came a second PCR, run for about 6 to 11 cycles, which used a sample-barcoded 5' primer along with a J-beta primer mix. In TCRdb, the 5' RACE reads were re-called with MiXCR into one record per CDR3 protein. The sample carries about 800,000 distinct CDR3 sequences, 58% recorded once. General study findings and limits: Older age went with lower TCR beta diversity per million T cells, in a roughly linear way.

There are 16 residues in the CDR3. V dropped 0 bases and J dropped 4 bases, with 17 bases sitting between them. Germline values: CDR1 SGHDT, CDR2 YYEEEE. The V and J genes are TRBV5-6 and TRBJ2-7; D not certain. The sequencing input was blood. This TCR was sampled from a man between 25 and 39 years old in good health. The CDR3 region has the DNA TGTGCCAGCAGCTTGGGCGTCGGTGGGCCTAAGTACGAGCAGTACTTC. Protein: CASSLGVGGPKYEQYF.